This TCR beta chain was observed in a study of shared clonotypes between healthy human individuals. Method: immunoSEQ multiplex PCR; TCRdb's copy keeps in-frame clones and lacks some. The table includes some 2,000,000 clones, about 95% detected once. Naive-designated CD8 cells lacked CD45RO, were positively enriched for CCR7, and omitted terminally differentiated effector memory CD45RA+ cells. CDR1 and CDR2 from the germline V gene are SNHLY and FYNNEI. This CDR3 region has 14 residues. The V and J ends lost 1 base and 3 bases respectively, with 7 bases between them. This clonotype was sampled from a man aged 18 to 30 in good health. The specimen sequenced was naive CD8+ T cells sorted from blood. The chain carries TRBV2 and TRBJ1-5; D may be TRBD1 (6 bases). DNA of the CDR3: TGTGCCAGCAGTGAAGGGGACAACAATCAGCCCCAGCATTTT. It is translated as CASSEGDNNQPQHF.